This TCR beta chain appears in the sequencing data of a study of post-analysis software for immune sequencing data. The germline V gene encodes CDR1 DFQATT and CDR2 SNEGSKA (reference sequence). The V end lost 2 bases, the J end lost 9 bases, and 23 bases lay between the germline ends. CDR3 length: 16 residues. Points on this clonotype: Its antigen is unknown.

Study-wide points: People with multiple sclerosis had a significantly lower normalized Chao1 diversity than controls did. The authors found that F measure strongly co-clustered same-batch samples. Controls had lower frequencies than patients of five TRBV segments, which included TRBV5-6, TRBV5-1 and TRBV20-1.

cDNA libraries of TCR beta carried unique molecular identifiers. Input of about 0.9 to 10 million T cells yielded hundreds of thousands of cDNA molecules. TCRdb fed the PCR reads into MiXCR, producing one record per CDR3 protein. The table includes 750,000 to 900,000 distinct CDR3 sequences, just over 45% detected once. Sequencing was done on a sample of blood. This sequence joins TRBV20-1 and TRBJ2-1; D is perhaps TRBD2 (6 bases). The source of this sequence is a girl aged 10 to 17 with multiple sclerosis. This CDR3 reads CSARRTGDTGELEQFF. CDR3 nucleotide sequence: TGCAGTGCTAGACGGACGGGGGATACGGGAGAGCTTGAGCAGTTCTTC.